The source of this T cell receptor (beta chain) is a study of blood T cell repertoires in COVID-19. Turning to the study itself: PBMCs, B-cell-depleted T cells, or T cells were the source of the cDNA or gDNA that made up the material.

Method: immunoSEQ multiplex PCR; TCRdb's copy keeps in-frame clones and lacks some. The top ten hold about 7.4% of the sample, which has approximately 220,000 clones, approximately 81% seen once. This TCR derives from a woman at least 80 years old with acute or convalescent COVID-19. The specimen was peripheral blood.

The CDR3 nucleotides read TGCGCCAGCAGCTTCGGGACTAGCGGGGCCGGAGCCTCCTACAATGAGCAGTTCTTC. The encoded protein is CASSFGTSGAGASYNEQFF. J is TRBJ2-1 and V is TRBV5-1; 13 bases map to TRBD2. Germline CDR1 SGHRS, CDR2 YFSETQ. The V segment lost 2 bases and the J segment 0 bases; nucleotides outside the gene matches: 8. The CDR3 is made up of 19 amino acids.